These 13 T cell receptor beta chains were sequenced from one sample in a study of control samples from healthy donors and cancer patients. Generated by immunoSEQ multiplex PCR, the TCRdb table keeps only in-frame clones and is missing some. This sample carries around 70,000 clones, about 89% of them seen once, and the ten largest clones take roughly a tenth. The sample was PBMCs. The receptors stem from a woman aged 45-65 years with colorectal cancer.

The V call is TRBV6-2 or TRBV6-3, the J call TRBJ1-4, with D perhaps TRBD1 (5 bases). CDR1 is MNHEY, CDR2 SVGEGT, per germline. The CDR3 is 16 residues long. The ends were cut back, 0 bases at V and 10 bases at J, with 18 bases in the middle. The CDR3 loop reads CASSYSSARGVGKLFF. CDR3 nucleotides: TGTGCCAGCAGTTACTCCTCCGCGCGGGGGGTAGGAAAACTGTTTTTT.

This clone turned up a few times. V usage is TRBV2 and J usage is TRBJ2-5; TRBD2 might be the D (5 bases). The V end was cut by 3 bases, the J end by 8 bases, with 7 bases between. Per the germline V gene, CDR1 is SNHLY and CDR2 is FYNNEI. The CDR3 length is 11 residues. CDR3 bases: TGTGCCAGCAGTGACGAGGGAACCCAGTACTTC. Its protein product is CASSDEGTQYF.

The genes are TRBV27 and TRBJ2-2; TRBD1 agrees at 9 bases. J gave up 7 bases and V 6 bases, and 12 bases lay outside the gene matches. The CDR3 has 16 residues. The germline CDR1 and CDR2 sequences are MNHEY and SMNVEV (reference sequence). The CDR3 sequence is CASRIGWTGAYGELFF. In DNA, the CDR3 is TGTGCCAGCAGAATTGGGTGGACAGGGGCCTACGGGGAGCTGTTTTTT.

The chain recombines TRBV11-3 with TRBJ1-1; D is ambiguous. V dropped 5 bases and J dropped 12 bases, with 16 bases sitting between them. Germline CDR1 reads SGHNT; CDR2 reads YENEEA. This CDR3 spans 12 amino acids. The CDR3 protein is CASSPESGKTFF. The CDR3 DNA follows: TGTGCCAGCAGCCCGGAGAGTGGGAAAACTTTCTTT.

The rearrangement links TRBV6-2 or TRBV6-3 to TRBJ2-2, with 8 positions matching TRBD1. The CDR3 runs 17 residues. Germline assignment: CDR1 MNHEY and CDR2 SVGEGT. Germline trimming cut 5 bases from V and 0 bases from J; bases unmatched to any gene: 8. The DNA of the CDR3 is TGTGCCAGCAGTAACGGACTACAGGGGGCGAACACCGGGGAGCTGTTTTTT. Its translation: CASSNGLQGANTGELFF.

This clone has a single count. V is TRBV5-8 and J is TRBJ2-5, with 9 bases fitting TRBD2. V was pared by 2 bases and J by 5 bases, with 4 bases of the junction left unmatched. Germline V lookup: CDR1 SGHTS, CDR2 YDEGEE. This CDR3 contains 14 residues. CDR3 protein: CASSFRRGGETQYF. The CDR3 DNA reads TGTGCCAGCAGCTTTAGGCGGGGGGGCGAGACCCAGTACTTC.

This chain connects TRBV5-1 to TRBJ2-7, with D tentatively TRBD1 (5 bases). The CDR3 sequence is 14 residues long. V lost 0 bases to trimming and J lost 5 bases, with 12 bases between them. Per germline, CDR1 SGHRS and CDR2 YFSETQ. Written as DNA, the CDR3 is TGCGCCAGCAGCTTGGGGCAGGGCCTAAACGAGCAGTACGTC. Translating gives CASSLGQGLNEQYV.

The chain couples TRBV30 to TRBJ2-1, with D tentatively TRBD1 (5 bases). The V gene lost 2 bases and the J gene lost 0 bases, with 14 bases spanning the gap. The germline gives CDR1 GTSNPN, CDR2 SVGIG (reference sequence). This CDR3 has 16 residues. This chain's CDR3 is CAWSIKGLSSYNEQFF. The CDR3 DNA reads as TGTGCCTGGAGTATTAAGGGGCTTAGCTCCTACAATGAGCAGTTCTTC.

The chain has TRBV24-1 and TRBJ2-3; 10 positions match TRBD1. Losses at the gene ends were 4 bases for V and 6 bases for J; bases not matched to a gene: 6. CDR3 length: 15 residues. Germline V gene sequence: CDR1 KGHDR, CDR2 SFDVKD. CDR3 sequence reads: CATSDRQGAGDTQYF. In DNA, the CDR3 is TGTGCCACCAGTGACCGACAGGGGGCCGGGGATACGCAGTATTTT.

The rearrangement joins TRBV13 to TRBJ1-2; maybe TRBD1 (5 bases). Trimming pared 5 bases from V and 4 bases from J, leaving 11 bases between. Germline V CDR1 and CDR2: PRHDT, FYEKMQ (reference sequence). This CDR3 has 13 residues. The CDR3 protein is CASSPRGFYGYTF. As DNA, the CDR3 is TGTGCCAGCAGCCCTAGGGGCTTCTATGGCTACACCTTC.

The V and J genes are TRBV30 and TRBJ2-5; D is possibly TRBD1 (5 bases). Trimming took off 5 bases at V and 3 bases at J, with 10 bases between the two ends. The CDR3 has 12 amino acids. From germline, CDR1 is GTSNPN and CDR2 SVGIG (reference sequence). Here the CDR3 reads CAWDRQEETQYF. In DNA, the CDR3 is TGTGCCTGGGACAGACAAGAAGAGACCCAGTACTTC.

This chain connects TRBV10-2 to TRBJ1-2; D is unresolved. Between the trimmed V and J ends, which lost 2 bases and 8 bases, there was a span of 9 bases. The CDR3 has 12 residues. The germline CDR1 and CDR2 sequences are WSHSY and SAAADI. The CDR3 is CASSEGFGGYTF. CDR3 DNA sequence: TGCGCCAGCAGTGAGGGCTTTGGAGGCTACACCTTC.

This sequence joins TRBV12-3 or TRBV12-4 and TRBJ2-2; D gene unclear. V gave up 6 bases and J gave up 7 bases, with 9 bases separating them. The CDR3 has 12 residues. CDR3 DNA: TGTGCCAGCAGCTCCGGAATCGGGGAGCTGTTTTTT. As protein: CASSSGIGELFF.